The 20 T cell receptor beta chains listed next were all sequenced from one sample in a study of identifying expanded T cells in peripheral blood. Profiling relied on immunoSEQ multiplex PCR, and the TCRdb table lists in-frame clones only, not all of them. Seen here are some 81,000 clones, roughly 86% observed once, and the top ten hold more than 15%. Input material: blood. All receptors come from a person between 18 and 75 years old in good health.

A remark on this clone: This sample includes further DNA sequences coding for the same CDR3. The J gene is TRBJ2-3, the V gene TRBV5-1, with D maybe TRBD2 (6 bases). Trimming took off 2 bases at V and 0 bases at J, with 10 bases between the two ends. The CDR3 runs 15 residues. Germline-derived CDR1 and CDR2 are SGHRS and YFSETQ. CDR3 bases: TGCGCCAGCAGCTTCGGGAGTACTAGCACAGATACGCAGTATTTT. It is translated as CASSFGSTSTDTQYF.

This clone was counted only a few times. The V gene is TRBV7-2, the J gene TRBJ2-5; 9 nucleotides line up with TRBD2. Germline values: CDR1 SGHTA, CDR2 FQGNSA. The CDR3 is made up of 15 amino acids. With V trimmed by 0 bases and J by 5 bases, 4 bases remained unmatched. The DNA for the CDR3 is TGTGCCAGCAGCTTAGCCAGACTAGCGGCGGAGACCCAGTACTTC. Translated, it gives CASSLARLAAETQYF.

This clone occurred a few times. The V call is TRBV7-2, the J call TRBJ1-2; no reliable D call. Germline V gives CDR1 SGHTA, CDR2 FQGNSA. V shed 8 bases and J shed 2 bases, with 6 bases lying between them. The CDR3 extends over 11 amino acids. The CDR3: CASGDNYGYTF. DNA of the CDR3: TGTGCCAGCGGAGACAACTATGGCTACACCTTC. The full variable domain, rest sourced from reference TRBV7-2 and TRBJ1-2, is GAGVSQSPSNKVTEKGKDVELRCDPISGHTALYWYRQSLGQGLEFLIYFQGNSAPDKSGLPSDRFSAERTGGSVSTLTIQRTQQEDSAVYLCASGDNYGYTFGSGTRLTVV.

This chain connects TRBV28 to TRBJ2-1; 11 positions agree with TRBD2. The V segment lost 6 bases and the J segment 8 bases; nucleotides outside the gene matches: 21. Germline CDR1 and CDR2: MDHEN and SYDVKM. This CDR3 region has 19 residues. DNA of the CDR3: TGTGCCAGCAGCCGATGGGGACTAGCGGCATCGTCTGACGGCGATGAGCAGTTCTTC. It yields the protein CASSRWGLAASSDGDEQFF.

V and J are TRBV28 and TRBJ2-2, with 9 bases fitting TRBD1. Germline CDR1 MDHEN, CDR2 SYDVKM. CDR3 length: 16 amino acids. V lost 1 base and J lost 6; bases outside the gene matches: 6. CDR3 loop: CASSLSGTGHAGELFF. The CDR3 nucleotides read TGTGCCAGCAGTTTATCCGGGACAGGGCACGCCGGGGAGCTGTTTTTT.

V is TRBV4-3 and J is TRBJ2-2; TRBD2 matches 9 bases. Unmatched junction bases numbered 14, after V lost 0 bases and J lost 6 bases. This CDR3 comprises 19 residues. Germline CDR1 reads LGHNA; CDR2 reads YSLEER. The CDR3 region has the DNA TGCGCCAGCAGCCAAGAGGGGCGGCTAGCGGCTAGCGGGGCCGGGGAGCTGTTTTTT. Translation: CASSQEGRLAASGAGELFF.

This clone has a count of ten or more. CDR3 protein: CASSLASSGSLYEQYF. The CDR3 DNA is TGCGCCAGCAGCTTGGCGTCTAGCGGGAGTCTCTACGAGCAGTACTTC. This chain uses TRBV5-1 with TRBJ2-7; TRBD2 matches at 10 bases. The CDR3 covers 16 residues. The V gene's germline CDR1 is SGHRS and CDR2 YFSETQ. The V and J ends lost 0 bases and 3 bases, in that order; junction bases with no gene match: 6.

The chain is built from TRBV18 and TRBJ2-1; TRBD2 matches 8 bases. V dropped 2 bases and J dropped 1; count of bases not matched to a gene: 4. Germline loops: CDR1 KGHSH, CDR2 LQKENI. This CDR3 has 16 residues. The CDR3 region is CASSPGTRSSYNEQFF. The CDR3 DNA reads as TGTGCCAGCTCACCAGGGACTAGATCGTCCTACAATGAGCAGTTCTTC.

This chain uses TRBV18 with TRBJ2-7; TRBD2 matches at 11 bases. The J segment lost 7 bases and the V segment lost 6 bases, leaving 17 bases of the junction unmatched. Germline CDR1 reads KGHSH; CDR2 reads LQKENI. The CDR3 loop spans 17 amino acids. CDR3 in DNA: TGTGCCAGCTCCCCGAACATAGCGGGAGGGCCTGGGAGTGAGCAGTACTTC. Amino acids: CASSPNIAGGPGSEQYF.

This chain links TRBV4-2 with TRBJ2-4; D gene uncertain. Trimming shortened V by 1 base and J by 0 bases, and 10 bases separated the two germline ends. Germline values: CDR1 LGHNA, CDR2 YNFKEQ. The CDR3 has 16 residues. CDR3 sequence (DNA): TGTGCCAGCAGCCAAGCGGGCCCTATAGCCAAAAACATTCAGTACTTC. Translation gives CASSQAGPIAKNIQYF.

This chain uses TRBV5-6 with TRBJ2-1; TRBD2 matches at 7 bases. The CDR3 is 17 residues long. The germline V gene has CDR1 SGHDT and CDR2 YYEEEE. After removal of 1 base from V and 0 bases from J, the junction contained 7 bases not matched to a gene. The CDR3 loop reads CASSLRLAVLSYNEQFF. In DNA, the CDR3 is TGTGCCAGCAGCTTGCGTCTAGCGGTCCTCTCCTACAATGAGCAGTTCTTC.

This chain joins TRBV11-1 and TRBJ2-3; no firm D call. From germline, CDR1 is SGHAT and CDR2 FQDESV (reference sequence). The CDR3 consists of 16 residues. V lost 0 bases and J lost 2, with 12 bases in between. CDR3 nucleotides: TGTGCCAGCAGCTTAGCGGACCGAGGTCTCACAGATACGCAGTATTTT. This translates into CASSLADRGLTDTQYF.

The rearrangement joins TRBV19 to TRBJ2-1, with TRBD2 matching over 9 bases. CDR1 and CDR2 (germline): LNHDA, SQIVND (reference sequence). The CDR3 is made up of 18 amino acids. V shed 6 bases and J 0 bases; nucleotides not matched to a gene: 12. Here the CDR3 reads CASRGSTSGHSSYNEQFF. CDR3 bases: TGTGCCAGTAGAGGTTCGACTAGCGGTCATAGCTCCTACAATGAGCAGTTCTTC.

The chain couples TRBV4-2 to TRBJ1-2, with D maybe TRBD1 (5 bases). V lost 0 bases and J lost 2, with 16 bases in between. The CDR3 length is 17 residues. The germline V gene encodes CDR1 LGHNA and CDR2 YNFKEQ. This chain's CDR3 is CASSQDGSRDSNYGYTF. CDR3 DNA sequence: TGTGCCAGCAGCCAAGACGGTTCGAGGGACTCCAACTATGGCTACACCTTC.

DNA for the CDR3: TGTGCCAGCAGCCCACGACTAGCTGCCTACAATGAGCAGTTCTTC. Protein product: CASSPRLAAYNEQFF. The gene calls are TRBV13 and TRBJ2-1, with 7 bases aligning to TRBD2. This CDR3 spans 15 amino acids. Germline assignment: CDR1 PRHDT and CDR2 FYEKMQ (reference sequence). V shed 5 bases and J 2 bases; nucleotides not matched to a gene: 6.

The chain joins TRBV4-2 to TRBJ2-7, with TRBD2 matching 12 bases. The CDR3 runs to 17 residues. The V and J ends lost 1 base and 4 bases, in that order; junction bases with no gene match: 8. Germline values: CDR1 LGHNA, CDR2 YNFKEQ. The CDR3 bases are TGTGCCAGCAGCCAAGGATTGTCTGGACTAGCGGGGTACGAGCAGTACTTC. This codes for CASSQGLSGLAGYEQYF.

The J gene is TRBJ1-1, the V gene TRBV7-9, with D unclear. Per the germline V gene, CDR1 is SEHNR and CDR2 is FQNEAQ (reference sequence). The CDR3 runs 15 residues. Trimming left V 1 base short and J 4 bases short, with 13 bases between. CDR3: CASSLGGRVGTEAFF. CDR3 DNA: TGTGCCAGCAGCTTAGGGGGAAGGGTGGGCACTGAAGCTTTCTTT.

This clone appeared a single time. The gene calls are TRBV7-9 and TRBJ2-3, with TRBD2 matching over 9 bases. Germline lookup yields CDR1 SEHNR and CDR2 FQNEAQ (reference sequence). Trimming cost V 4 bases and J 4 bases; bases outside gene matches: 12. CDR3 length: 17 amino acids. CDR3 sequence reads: CASSSRGVAGEADTQYF. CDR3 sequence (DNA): TGTGCCAGCAGCTCCCGGGGGGTAGCGGGAGAGGCAGATACGCAGTATTTT. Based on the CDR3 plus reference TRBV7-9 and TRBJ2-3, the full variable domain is DTGVSQNPRHKITKRGQNVTFRCDPISEHNRLYWYRQTLGQGPEFLTYFQNEAQLEKSRLLSDRFSAERPKGSFSTLEIQRTEQGDSAMYLCASSSRGVAGEADTQYFGPGTRLTVL.

The CDR3 here is CASSLRDSSTDTQYF. The CDR3 DNA follows: TGTGCCAGCAGTCTACGGGACTCGTCCACAGATACGCAGTATTTT. The rearrangement uses TRBV2 and TRBJ2-3; maybe TRBD2 (6 bases). The CDR3 spans 15 residues. Germline V gene data show CDR1 as SNHLY and CDR2 as FYNNEI. The germline V and J ends were trimmed by 5 bases and 2 bases, with 14 bases remaining between them.

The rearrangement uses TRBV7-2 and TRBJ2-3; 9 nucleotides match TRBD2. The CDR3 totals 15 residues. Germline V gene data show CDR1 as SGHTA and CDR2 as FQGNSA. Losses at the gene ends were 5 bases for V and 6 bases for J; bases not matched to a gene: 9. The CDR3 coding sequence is TGTGCCAGCAGCCCGCAGGCGGGAGGGCCCGATACGCAGTATTTT. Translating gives CASSPQAGGPDTQYF.